The clone carrying this TCR beta chain was seen a handful of times. The Seattle patients, enrolled during active infection, were followed longitudinally. The data belong to a study of blood T cell repertoires in COVID-19. Study-level information: Samples came from the United States, Italy and Spain, spanning acute and convalescent COVID-19.

The CDR3 is 15 residues long. The V end was cut by 2 bases, the J end by 6 bases, with 16 bases between. Germline V gene data show CDR1 as LGHDT and CDR2 as YNNKEL (reference sequence). Libraries were prepared by immunoSEQ multiplex PCR; TCRdb keeps only in-frame clonotypes and omits some of them. The table records 70,000 to 95,000 clones, approximately 88% of them present only once. The V gene is TRBV3-1 (or the pseudogene TRBV3-2), the J gene TRBJ1-1, with D perhaps matching TRBD1 (5 bases). The sequence derives from a man in his fifties with COVID-19, enrolled during active disease. Material: peripheral blood. The CDR3 bases are TGTGCCAGCAGCCAAACTTCAGGGATCCGGGCTGAAGCTTTCTTT. This gives the protein CASSQTSGIRAEAFF.